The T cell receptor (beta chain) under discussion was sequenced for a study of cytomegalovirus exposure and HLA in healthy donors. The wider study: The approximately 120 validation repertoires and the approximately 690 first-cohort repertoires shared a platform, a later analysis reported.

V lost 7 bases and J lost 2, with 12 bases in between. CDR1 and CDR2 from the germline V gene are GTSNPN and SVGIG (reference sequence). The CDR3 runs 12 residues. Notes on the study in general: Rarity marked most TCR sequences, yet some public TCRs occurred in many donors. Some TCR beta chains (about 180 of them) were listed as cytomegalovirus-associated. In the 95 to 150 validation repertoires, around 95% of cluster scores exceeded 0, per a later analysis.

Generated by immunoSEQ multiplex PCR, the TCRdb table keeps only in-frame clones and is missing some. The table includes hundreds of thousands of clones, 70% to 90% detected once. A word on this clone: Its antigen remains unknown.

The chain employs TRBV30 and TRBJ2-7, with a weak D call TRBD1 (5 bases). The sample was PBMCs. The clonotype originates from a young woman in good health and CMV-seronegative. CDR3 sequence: CALDTETYEQYF. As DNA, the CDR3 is TGTGCCTTGGACACGGAGACCTACGAGCAGTACTTC.